The clone carrying this T cell receptor beta chain ranks as medium-sized in terms of frequency. Its matching antigen is unknown. These data come from a study of T cell clusters in autoimmune cytopenias. Overall study: TRB sequencing had a median approximately 53,000 reads and under 2,500 distinct clonotypes per sample.

General observations from the study: Exclusive TRB clusters were almost three-fold more numerous in healthy donors than in active autoimmune hepatitis.

TRB was amplified by touch-down multiplex PCR, primer pools A and B combined. TCRdb reprocessed the multiplex PCR reads and reports one entry per CDR3 protein, with no DNA. Listed are 2,900 or so distinct CDR3 sequences; 7% to 10% falls within the top ten. Roughly 38,000 genome equivalents of blood DNA were amplified for TRB. The sequence was collected from a human donor with an autoimmune cytopenia or autoimmune hepatitis (not recorded which). Input material: peripheral blood.

The CDR3 region is CSAREQSSGNTIYF. The V gene is TRBV20-1, the J gene TRBJ1-3. This CDR3 is built from 14 residues. CDR1 is DFQATT and CDR2 is SNEGSKA in the germline V gene (reference sequence).